Listed below are T cell receptor beta chains from one sample, sequenced in a study of blood T cell repertoires in COVID-19. The repertoire was sequenced with immunoSEQ multiplex PCR; TCRdb's copy has only in-frame clones and lacks some. The table shows roughly 220,000 clones, with approximately 83% occurring only once. The source material was PBMCs or T cells enriched from blood (not recorded which). These receptors came from a woman aged 40 to 49 with acute COVID-19. Each CDR3 is given with its conserved first and last residue. Each record gives: D gene, clone size, J gene, V gene, CDR3 DNA, CDR3 protein. The D gene is left open where the match is weak. Size is stated for part of the rows, as once, few or many counts, or as a class when the clone is expanded.

>.|.|TRBJ2-6|TRBV7-8
TGTGCCAGCAGCAGGCGGGACAGCTCCTCTGGGGCCAACGTCCTGACTTTC
CASSRRDSSSGANVLTF
>TRBD1|.|TRBJ1-5|TRBV19
TGTGCCAGTACCTCGACAGGGTTTCAGCCCCAGCATTTT
CASTSTGFQPQHF
>.|.|TRBJ2-2|TRBV24-1
TGTGCCACCAGTGATTCGTCGTCGACCCAGGGAATTAACACCGGGGAGCTGTTTTTT
CATSDSSSTQGINTGELFF
>.|.|TRBJ1-3|TRBV2
TGTGCCGGCGGCCGGGAGATCCTCTCTGGAAACACCATATATTTT
CAGGREILSGNTIYF
>TRBD2|few|TRBJ2-7|TRBV15
TGTGCCACCAGCAGCGGGACTAGCGGGAAATTCTACGAGCAGTACTTC
CATSSGTSGKFYEQYF
>TRBD1|.|TRBJ1-5|TRBV12-3/TRBV12-4
TGTGCCAGCAGCCCAGACAGGGTACAGCCCCAGCATTTT
CASSPDRVQPQHF
>TRBD2|.|TRBJ2-1|TRBV18
TGTGCCAGCTCACCAGGGACTAGCGGGAGCTCCTACAATGAGCAGTTCTTC
CASSPGTSGSSYNEQFF
>.|.|TRBJ1-6|TRBV27
TGTGCCAGCAGTTGGGGGGGGCTCAGCTCCTATAATTCACCCCTCCACTTT
CASSWGGLSSYNSPLHF
>.|once|TRBJ2-1|TRBV5-1
TGCGCCAGCAGCTTGTGGGGTGAGGGCCGTAACAATGAGCAGTTCTTC
CASSLWGEGRNNEQFF
>.|.|TRBJ2-2|TRBV7-8
TGTGCCAGCAGCTTGGGGGGAGGCGGGGAGCTGTTTTTT
CASSLGGGGELFF
>.|.|TRBJ1-3|TRBV5-1
TGCGCCAGCAGCTTGAGAACGGGGACTCCCGGAAACACCATATATTTT
CASSLRTGTPGNTIYF
>TRBD1|.|TRBJ2-1|TRBV29-1
TGCAGCGTTGGGGACAGGACCCGGGGGGAGCAGTTCTTC
CSVGDRTRGEQFF
>.|.|TRBJ1-5|TRBV28
TGTGCCAGTAGACCCCGGACAAGCGGGGTTAGCAATCAGCCCCAGCATTTT
CASRPRTSGVSNQPQHF
>TRBD1|.|TRBJ1-1|TRBV5-1
TGCGCCAGCAGCTTAACAGGGGGAGTCACTGAAGCTTTCTTT
CASSLTGGVTEAFF
>.|.|TRBJ1-1|TRBV15
TGTGCCACCAGCAGAGTACGACAGGCTGAAGCTTTCTTT
CATSRVRQAEAFF
>.|few|TRBJ1-1|TRBV2
TGTGCCAGCAGGGGGCTTCGGGACACGATTGAAGAGGCTTTCTTT
CASRGLRDTIEEAFF
>.|.|TRBJ2-2|TRBV3-1/TRBV3-2
TGTGCCAGCAGCGGAGGCGGGATCCCGAACACCGGGGAGCTGTTTTTT
CASSGGGIPNTGELFF
>TRBD2|.|TRBJ2-7|TRBV6-2/TRBV6-3
TGTGCCAGCAGACCTAACCTGGCTAGCGGCTCCTACGAGCAGTACTTC
CASRPNLASGSYEQYF